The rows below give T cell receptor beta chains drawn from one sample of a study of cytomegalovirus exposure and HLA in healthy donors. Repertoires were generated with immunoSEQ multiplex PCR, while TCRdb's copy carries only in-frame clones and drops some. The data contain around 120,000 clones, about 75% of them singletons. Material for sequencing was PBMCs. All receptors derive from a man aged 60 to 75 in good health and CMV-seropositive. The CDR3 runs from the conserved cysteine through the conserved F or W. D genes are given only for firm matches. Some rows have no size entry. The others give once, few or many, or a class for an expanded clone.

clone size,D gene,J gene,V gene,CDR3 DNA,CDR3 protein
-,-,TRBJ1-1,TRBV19,TGTGCCAGTAGTTCTAGCCAAAAGGTGAACACTGAAGCTTTCTTT,CASSSSQKVNTEAFF
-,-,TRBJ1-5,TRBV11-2,TGTGCCAGCAGCTTAGCCGCGGGCGATCAGCCCCAGCATTTT,CASSLAAGDQPQHF
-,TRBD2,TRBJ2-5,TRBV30,TGTGCCTGGAACGGGGGGGCACAAGAGACCCAGTACTTC,CAWNGGAQETQYF
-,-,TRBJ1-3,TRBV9,TGTGCCAGCAGCGCGTTAGGGGGAACGGCTGGAAACACCATATATTTT,CASSALGGTAGNTIYF
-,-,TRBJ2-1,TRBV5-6,TGTGCCAGCAGCTTGAACTCGGGGGACTACAATGAGCAGTTCTTC,CASSLNSGDYNEQFF
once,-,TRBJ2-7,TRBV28,TGTGCCAGCAGTTTAGCGGGTCCCGGGTACGAGCAGTACTTC,CASSLAGPGYEQYF
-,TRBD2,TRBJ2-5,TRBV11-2,TGTGCCAGCAGCTGGACTAGCGGGGCGGAGACCCAGTACTTC,CASSWTSGAETQYF
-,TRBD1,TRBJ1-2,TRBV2,TGTGCCAGCAGTGGGCAAGGGGGCGCTGGTGGCTACACCTTC,CASSGQGGAGGYTF
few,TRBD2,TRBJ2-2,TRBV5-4,TGTGCCAGCAGCTTGCTAGCGGGGGGGCCAACCGGGGAGCTGTTTTTT,CASSLLAGGPTGELFF
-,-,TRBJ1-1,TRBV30,TGTGCCTGGAGTAGTGGCAGGGACACTGAAGCTTTCTTT,CAWSSGRDTEAFF
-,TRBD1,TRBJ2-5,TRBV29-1,TGCGGCGTTGGACGGGACAGGGTGCAAGAGACCCAGTACTTC,CGVGRDRVQETQYF
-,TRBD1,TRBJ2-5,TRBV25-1,TGTGCCAGCAGTCCAGGGACAGGGCAAGAGACCCAGTACTTC,CASSPGTGQETQYF
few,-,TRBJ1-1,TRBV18,TGTGCCAGCTCATCGCAGGCGAACACTGAAGCTTTCTTT,CASSSQANTEAFF
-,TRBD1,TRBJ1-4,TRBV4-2,TGTGCCAGCAGCCAACACGCCGGGACAGTGAATGAAAAACTGTTTTTT,CASSQHAGTVNEKLFF
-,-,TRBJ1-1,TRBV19,TGTGCCAGTAGCCCCAGAACAGGGCTGCGGCTTCGGGGGGCCTTT,CASSPRTGLRLRGAF
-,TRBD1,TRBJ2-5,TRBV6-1,TGTGCCAGCAGTGGGGACAGGCGTTCAGAGACCCAGTACTTC,CASSGDRRSETQYF
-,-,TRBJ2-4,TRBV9,TGTGCCAGCAGCTCAAGATCAACAGGGGGGGGAAACAGTCAGTACTTC,CASSSRSTGGGNSQYF
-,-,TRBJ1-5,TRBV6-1,TGTGCCAGCAGTGAACGTGGAGGACTTCAGCCCCAGCATTTT,CASSERGGLQPQHF
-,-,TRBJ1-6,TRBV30,TGTGCCTGGAGGGTCGCGGGGGCCACCTATTCACCCCTCCACTTT,CAWRVAGATYSPLHF
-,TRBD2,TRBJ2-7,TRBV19,TGTGCCAGTAGTAAGGGACTAGCGGGTACCTACGAGCAGTACTTC,CASSKGLAGTYEQYF
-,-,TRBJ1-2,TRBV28,TGTGCCAGCAGTTTACGCACCGCAGGCTATGGCTACACCTTC,CASSLRTAGYGYTF
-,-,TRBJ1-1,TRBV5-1,TGCGCCAGCAGCTTGGGGGAGACAGGTTGGGCCACTGAAGCTTTCTTT,CASSLGETGWATEAFF
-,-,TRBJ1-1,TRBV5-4,TGTGCCAGCAGAATCCAGGGTTCCGTTGAAGCTTTCTTT,CASRIQGSVEAFF
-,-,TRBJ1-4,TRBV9,TGTGCCAGCAGCGTAACCGGACATGCTAATGAAAAACTGTTTTTT,CASSVTGHANEKLFF
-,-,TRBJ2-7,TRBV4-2,TGTGCCAGCAGCCAAGAAAATCAATACGAGCAGTACTTC,CASSQENQYEQYF
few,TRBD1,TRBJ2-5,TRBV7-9,TGTGCCAGCGGAGCCCGGGACAGGGTAGAAGAGACCCAGTACTTC,CASGARDRVEETQYF
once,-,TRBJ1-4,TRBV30,TGTGCCTGGAGTGTACTAGAGGGTGAAAAACTGTTTTTT,CAWSVLEGEKLFF
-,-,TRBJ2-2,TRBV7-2,TGTGCCAGCAGCTTACAGGGCACGAACACCGGGGAGCTGTTTTTT,CASSLQGTNTGELFF
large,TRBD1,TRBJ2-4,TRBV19,TGTGCCAGTAGTCTAGATTGGGCAGGGGGCACCAAAAACATTCAGTACTTC,CASSLDWAGGTKNIQYF
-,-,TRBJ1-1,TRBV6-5,TGTGCCAGCAGAGGGAACAGGGTTGGGGACACTGAAGCTTTCTTT,CASRGNRVGDTEAFF
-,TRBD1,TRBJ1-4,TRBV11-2,TGTGCCAGCAGCTTAGGGGGACAGGGAGGTGAAAAACTGTTTTTT,CASSLGGQGGEKLFF
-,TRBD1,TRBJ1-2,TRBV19,TGTGCCAGTAGTCCATCCGGGACAGGGATCTATGGCTACACCTTC,CASSPSGTGIYGYTF
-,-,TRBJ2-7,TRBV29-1,TGCAGCGTTGAATTACAGGCCTCAGACTTC,CSVELQASDF
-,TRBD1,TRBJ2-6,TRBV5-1,TGCGCCAGCAGCTTGGAAGCCAGGGGGCCAGGGGCCAACGTCCTGACTTTC,CASSLEARGPGANVLTF
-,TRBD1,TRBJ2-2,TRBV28,TGTGCCAGCAGTTTAGGACAGGGGAGGGTCACCGGGGAGCTGTTTTTT,CASSLGQGRVTGELFF
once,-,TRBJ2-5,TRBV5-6,TGTGCCAGCAGAAGACAGGTAATGCAAGAGACCCAGTACTTC,CASRRQVMQETQYF
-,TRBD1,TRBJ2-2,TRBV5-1,TGCGCCAGCGAAGGGACAGGGGGAGGCACCGGGGAGCTGTTTTTT,CASEGTGGGTGELFF
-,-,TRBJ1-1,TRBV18,TGTGCCAGCTCACCGAGCTGGGCCCCCGGCACTGAAGCTTTCTTT,CASSPSWAPGTEAFF
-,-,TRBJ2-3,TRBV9,TGTGCCAGCAGCGTAGGGGGCGTGACAGATACGCAGTATTTT,CASSVGGVTDTQYF
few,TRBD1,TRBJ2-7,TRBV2,TGTGCCAGCAGTGTGGGCCCGGGACAGGGGTACGAGCAGTACTTC,CASSVGPGQGYEQYF
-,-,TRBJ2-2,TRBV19,TGTGCCAGTATGGGTGGGGGGGCCAGCACCGGGGAGCTGTTTTTT,CASMGGGASTGELFF
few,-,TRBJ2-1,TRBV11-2,TGTGCCAGCAGCTTAGCACAGGGCTCCTACAATGAGCAGTTCTTC,CASSLAQGSYNEQFF
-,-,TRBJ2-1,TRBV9,TGTGCCAGCAGCGGACAGAGAGCCTCCTACAATGAGCAGTTCTTC,CASSGQRASYNEQFF
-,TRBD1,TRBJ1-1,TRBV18,TGTGCCAGCTCACCACGGGACAGGGTGAACACTGAAGCTTTCTTT,CASSPRDRVNTEAFF
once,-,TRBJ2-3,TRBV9,TGTGCCAGCAGCGGTGGGAGCGGGGATACGCAGTATTTT,CASSGGSGDTQYF
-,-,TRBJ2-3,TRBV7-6,TGTGCCAGCAGCTTAGGGGGGACTTTCCGCACAGATACGCAGTATTTT,CASSLGGTFRTDTQYF
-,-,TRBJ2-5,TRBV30,TGTGCCTGGAGCGAAGGACTTCGCCAAGAGACCCAGTACTTC,CAWSEGLRQETQYF
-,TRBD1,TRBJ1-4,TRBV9,TGTGCCAGCAGCTCCCGGACAGGGGGCGATGAAAAACTGTTTTTT,CASSSRTGGDEKLFF
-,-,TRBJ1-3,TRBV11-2,TGTGCCAGCAGCTTAGGACAGGCGAGCTCTGGAAACACCATATATTTT,CASSLGQASSGNTIYF
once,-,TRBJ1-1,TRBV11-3,TGTGCCAGCAGCTTGGGCGGGGGGGAAGCTTTCTTT,CASSLGGGEAFF
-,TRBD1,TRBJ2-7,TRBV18,TGTGCCAGCTCACCACCGTCGATGGGACAGTCGGGCGAGCAGTACTTC,CASSPPSMGQSGEQYF
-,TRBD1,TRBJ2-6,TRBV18,TGTGCCAGCTCACCGAGGTCAGGGGGTACTGGGGCCAACGTCCTGACTTTC,CASSPRSGGTGANVLTF
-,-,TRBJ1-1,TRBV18,TGTGCCAGCTCACCCTCAGTGAACACTGAAGCTTTCTTT,CASSPSVNTEAFF
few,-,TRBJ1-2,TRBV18,TGTGCCAGCTCACCAGGGACATCGTATGGCTACACCTTC,CASSPGTSYGYTF
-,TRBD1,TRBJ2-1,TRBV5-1,TGCGCCAGCAGTCCCGGGACAGGGTTTGAGCAGTTCTTC,CASSPGTGFEQFF